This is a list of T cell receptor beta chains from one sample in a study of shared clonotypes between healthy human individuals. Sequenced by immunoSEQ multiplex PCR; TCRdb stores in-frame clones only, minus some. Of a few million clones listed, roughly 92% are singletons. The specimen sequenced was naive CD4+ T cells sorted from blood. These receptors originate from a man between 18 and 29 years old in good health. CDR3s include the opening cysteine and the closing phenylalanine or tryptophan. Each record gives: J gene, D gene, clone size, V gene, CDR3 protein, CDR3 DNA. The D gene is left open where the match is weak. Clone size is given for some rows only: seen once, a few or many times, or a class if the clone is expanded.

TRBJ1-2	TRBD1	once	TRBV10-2	CASSEPRQGAYGYTF	TGCGCCAGCAGTGAGCCCCGACAGGGAGCCTATGGCTACACCTTC
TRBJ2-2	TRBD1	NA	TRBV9	CASRATGGNTGELFF	TGTGCCAGCAGGGCGACAGGGGGCAACACCGGGGAGCTGTTTTTT
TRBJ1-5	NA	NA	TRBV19	CASSISEYSNQPQHF	TGTGCCAGTAGTATATCAGAATATAGCAATCAGCCCCAGCATTTT
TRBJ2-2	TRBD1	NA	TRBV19	CASRTGKTGELFF	TGTGCCAGTCGGACAGGCAAAACCGGGGAGCTGTTTTTT
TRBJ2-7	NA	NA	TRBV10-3	CAISDQNEQYF	TGTGCCATCAGTGACCAGAACGAGCAGTACTTC
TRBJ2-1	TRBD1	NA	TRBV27	CASSLKGQGFNEQFF	TGTGCCAGCAGTTTAAAGGGACAGGGGTTCAATGAGCAGTTCTTC
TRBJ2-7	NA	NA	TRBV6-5	CASSYTGAGAYEQYF	TGTGCCAGCAGTTACACGGGGGCAGGAGCCTACGAGCAGTACTTC
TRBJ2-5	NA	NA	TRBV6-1	CASIGVQETQYF	TGTGCCAGCATCGGAGTCCAAGAGACCCAGTACTTC
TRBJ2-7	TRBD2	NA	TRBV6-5	CASSRGSGSYEQYF	TGTGCCAGCAGCCGGGGTAGCGGGAGTTACGAGCAGTACTTC
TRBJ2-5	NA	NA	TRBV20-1	CSAGRLETQYF	TGCAGTGCTGGGCGATTGGAGACCCAGTACTTC
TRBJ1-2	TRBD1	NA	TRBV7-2	CASSADRVYGYTF	TGTGCCAGCAGCGCCGACAGGGTCTATGGCTACACCTTC
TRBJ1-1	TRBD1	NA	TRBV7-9	CASSRDRNTEAFF	TGTGCCAGCAGCCGGGACAGAAACACTGAAGCTTTCTTT
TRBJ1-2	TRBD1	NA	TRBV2	CASSVGQGVYGYTF	TGTGCCAGCAGCGTAGGACAGGGAGTTTATGGCTACACCTTC
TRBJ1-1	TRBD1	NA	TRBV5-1	CASSLERGLTEAFF	TGCGCCAGCAGCTTGGAGAGGGGGCTGACTGAAGCTTTCTTT
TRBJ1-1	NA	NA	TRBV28	CASITGGSFYTEAFF	TGTGCCAGCATCACTGGGGGGTCTTTTTACACTGAAGCTTTCTTT
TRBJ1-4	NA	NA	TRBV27	CASSSWGETNEKLFF	TGTGCCAGCAGTTCTTGGGGAGAGACTAATGAAAAACTGTTTTTT
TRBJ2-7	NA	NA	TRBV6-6	CASSYGDNSYEQYF	TGTGCCAGCAGTTACGGGGACAACTCCTACGAGCAGTACTTC
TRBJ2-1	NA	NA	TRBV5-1	CASSPGTPNNEQFF	TGCGCCAGCAGCCCGGGGACACCCAACAATGAGCAGTTCTTC
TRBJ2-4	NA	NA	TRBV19	CASSTGELAKNIQYF	TGTGCCAGTAGTACAGGAGAATTAGCCAAAAACATTCAGTACTTC
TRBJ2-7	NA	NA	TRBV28	CASRKAFRSYEQYF	TGTGCCAGCAGAAAGGCATTCCGCTCCTACGAGCAGTACTTC
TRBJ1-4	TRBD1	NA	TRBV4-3	CASSQVKTGSLEKLFF	TGCGCCAGCAGCCAGGTCAAGACAGGGAGTCTTGAAAAACTGTTTTTT